This T cell receptor (beta chain) was identified in a study of T cell changes during pregnancy in multiple sclerosis (dated by TCRdb to the late 2010s). About the investigation overall: The study looked at changes in the T cell repertoire across pregnancy in women with multiple sclerosis.

Note on this clone: Its antigen is still unknown. Base qualities are not at hand, and no much larger clone is one base apart.

Germline trimming amounts to 0 bases on V and 0 bases on J, with 11 as the count of junction bases outside the gene matches. The germline V gene sets CDR1 to SGDLS and CDR2 to YYNGEE. Taken from cysteine to phenylalanine, the CDR3 has 19 residues. Kept here is only the CDR3 DNA, which spans 57 bases and is read in frame from base 1. Libraries were constructed by the immunoSEQ multiplex PCR assay. Entries here come from immuneACCESS through TCRdb and include only in-frame sequences with V and J called. Some clones fail to appear in such tables; in the studies checked, an unresolved V gene covers under half of the shortfall, and the cause of the remainder is unknown. The table for this sample lists 55,000 to 85,000 clones; around nine tenths of them were counted only once. 1.5% of the sample belongs to the ten largest clones.

Recombination joined TRBV9 with TRBJ2-1; 8 central nucleotides agree with TRBD1. The specimen was peripheral blood, collected in the third trimester of pregnancy. The sequence was collected from a female donor with multiple sclerosis, enrolled in a pregnancy study. The CDR3 here reads CASSVGRTGFVGSYNEQFF. The nucleotide sequence is TGTGCCAGCAGCGTAGGAAGGACAGGGTTTGTTGGCTCCTACAATGAGCAGTTCTTC. Outside the CDR3, residues come from the reference TRBV9 and TRBJ2-1 proteins, so the full variable domain is: DSGVTQTPKHLITATGQRVTLRCSPRSGDLSVYWYQQSLDQGLQFLIQYYNGEERAKGNILERFSAQQFPDLHSELNLSSLELGDSALYFCASSVGRTGFVGSYNEQFFGPGTRLTVL.